Following are 16 T cell receptor beta chains from one sample sequenced in a study of T cell responses to AZD1222 COVID-19 vaccine. Clones were sequenced by immunoSEQ multiplex PCR, and TCRdb holds only the in-frame ones, with some missing. This table holds over 140,000 clones, roughly 90% found once. Sequenced here: peripheral blood, sampled on day 0 of AZD1222 vaccination. Receptors were obtained from an adult in good health.

A few counts support this clone. The chain employs TRBV7-2 and TRBJ1-1, with D unresolved. Germline V gene sequence: CDR1 SGHTA, CDR2 FQGNSA. V gave up 1 base and J gave up 0 bases, with 12 bases separating them. The CDR3 is 16 amino acids. The CDR3 DNA reads TGTGCCAGCAGCTTAGTATCGGCAGCCTTGAACACTGAAGCTTTCTTT. This gives the protein CASSLVSAALNTEAFF.

V and J are TRBV28 and TRBJ1-4, with a weak D call TRBD1 (5 bases). V lost 6 bases and J lost 7, with 12 bases in between. CDR1 and CDR2 (germline): MDHEN, SYDVKM. This CDR3 region has 13 residues. This chain's CDR3 is CASRPGAVEKLFF. The DNA of the CDR3 is TGTGCCAGCAGACCTGGGGCAGTTGAAAAACTGTTTTTT.

The gene calls are TRBV5-4 and TRBJ1-2; a weak D match, TRBD1 (5 bases). The CDR3 contains 15 residues. Trimming stripped 3 bases from V and 8 bases from J, with 20 bases between. CDR1 is SGHNT, CDR2 YYREEE, per germline (reference sequence). CDR3 in DNA: TGTGCCAGCAGCTCTCGGCAGGGTATAAGTTCAGGCTACACCTTC. Its protein product is CASSSRQGISSGYTF.

The chain carries TRBV9 and TRBJ2-6; D gene ambiguous. CDR3 size: 14 residues. V lost 4 bases and J lost 2, with 7 bases in between. From germline, CDR1 is SGDLS and CDR2 YYNGEE. The CDR3 region has the DNA TGTGCCAGCAGCCCCCGGCCTGGGGCCAACGTCCTGACTTTC. This codes for CASSPRPGANVLTF.

The chain links TRBV27 to TRBJ2-2, with D maybe TRBD1 (6 bases). The CDR3 has 13 amino acids. The V end was cut by 6 bases, the J end by 5 bases, with 10 bases between. Germline CDR1 reads MNHEY; CDR2 reads SMNVEV (reference sequence). CDR3 sequence: CASRDRKTGELFF. CDR3 bases: TGTGCCAGCAGGGACAGAAAAACCGGGGAGCTGTTTTTT.

CDR3 region: CASRRSGSSYEQYF. CDR3 nucleotides: TGTGCCAGCAGACGCAGCGGGAGCTCCTACGAGCAGTACTTC. The chain is built from TRBV14 and TRBJ2-7; 8 positions match TRBD2. After removal of 6 bases from V and 0 bases from J, the junction contained 4 bases not matched to a gene. Germline V lookup: CDR1 SGHDN, CDR2 FVKESK. This CDR3 comprises 14 residues.

The chain couples TRBV28 to TRBJ2-1; possibly TRBD1 for D (6 bases). The germline V gene encodes CDR1 MDHEN and CDR2 SYDVKM. The CDR3 extends over 14 amino acids. Trimming shortened V by 9 bases and J by 9 bases, and 21 bases separated the two germline ends. CDR3 sequence reads: CASLQGGTSGEQFF. The CDR3 DNA reads TGTGCCAGTCTACAGGGTGGCACAAGTGGTGAGCAGTTCTTC.

The V and J genes are TRBV7-9 and TRBJ1-1, with 7 bases identical to TRBD1. The germline V gene encodes CDR1 SEHNR and CDR2 FQNEAQ (reference sequence). Unmatched junction bases numbered 4, after V lost 8 bases and J lost 4 bases. CDR3 length equals 12 residues. This CDR3 reads CASRYRGTEAFF. CDR3 DNA: TGTGCCAGCCGTTACAGGGGCACTGAAGCTTTCTTT.

The V and J genes are TRBV3-1 (or the pseudogene TRBV3-2) and TRBJ2-7; perhaps D is TRBD1 or TRBD2 (5 bases each). V was clipped by 4 bases and J by 0 bases, with 13 bases between them. CDR1 LGHDT and CDR2 YNNKEL come from the germline V gene (reference sequence). This CDR3 contains 15 residues. CDR3 nucleotides: TGTGCCAGCAGCCGTGGCCGGGACCACTCCTACGAGCAGTACTTC. Its protein is CASSRGRDHSYEQYF.

This clone came up a few times. The chain joins TRBV16 to TRBJ1-2; no reliable D call. CDR3 length: 14 residues. V lost 4 bases to trimming and J lost 3 bases, with 12 bases between them. CDR1 KGHSY and CDR2 FQNENV come from the germline V gene. CDR3 coding DNA: TGTGCCAGCAGCCTAGAGGGCGGCTACTATGGCTACACCTTC. As protein: CASSLEGGYYGYTF.

The chain carries TRBV6-5 and TRBJ1-4, with TRBD1 matching 8 bases. This CDR3 has 14 residues. Germline-derived CDR1 and CDR2 are MNHEY and SVGAGI. V shed 6 bases and J 4 bases; nucleotides not matched to a gene: 4. The CDR3 DNA sequence: TGTGCCAGCAGAAAAACAGGGGGTAATGAAAAACTGTTTTTT. Its protein is CASRKTGGNEKLFF.

The chain couples TRBV6-5 to TRBJ2-2; a possible D gene is TRBD1 (5 bases). The germline V and J ends were trimmed by 3 bases and 6 bases, with 8 bases remaining between them. Germline loops: CDR1 MNHEY, CDR2 SVGAGI. CDR3 length: 13 amino acids. CDR3 DNA: TGTGCCAGCAGTTATAAAGGGGCCGGGGAGCTGTTTTTT. It translates to CASSYKGAGELFF.

The rearrangement uses TRBV2 and TRBJ1-6; D not certain. The V and J ends lost 2 bases and 2 bases respectively, with 7 bases between them. This CDR3 has 15 residues. Germline values: CDR1 SNHLY, CDR2 FYNNEI. CDR3 sequence: CASSESGPYNSPLHF. CDR3 sequence (DNA): TGTGCCAGCAGTGAATCTGGTCCCTATAATTCACCCCTCCACTTT.

This clone was observed a few times. The rearrangement links TRBV5-4 to TRBJ2-7, with 8 bases that match TRBD1. The V gene end was trimmed by 1 base and the J gene end by 0 bases; junction bases not matched to a gene: 9. The CDR3 consists of 17 residues. Germline V gene sequence: CDR1 SGHNT, CDR2 YYREEE (reference sequence). DNA of the CDR3: TGTGCCAGCAGCTTGCCGCTTGGACAGGGAACCTCCTACGAGCAGTACTTC. Amino acids: CASSLPLGQGTSYEQYF.

This clone showed up just a few times. For the CDR3, the DNA is TGTGCCAGCAGCTTAGTTCGAGGGACAGGCACGACCAATGAGCAGTTCTTC. This codes for CASSLVRGTGTTNEQFF. The gene calls are TRBV11-2 and TRBJ2-1; 8 bases agree with TRBD1. Trimming at V came to 1 base and at J to 6 bases, leaving 11 bases not matched to a gene. The CDR3 contains 17 residues. The germline V gene has CDR1 SGHAT and CDR2 FQNNGV. The entire variable domain, with the rest obtained from reference TRBV11-2 and TRBJ2-1, is as follows: EAGVAQSPRYKIIEKRQSVAFWCNPISGHATLYWYQQILGQGPKLLIQFQNNGVVDDSQLPKDRFSAERLKGVDSTLKIQPAKLEDSAVYLCASSLVRGTGTTNEQFFGPGTRLTVL.

This rearrangement joins TRBV28 to TRBJ1-2; D gene unclear. The germline CDR1 and CDR2 sequences are MDHEN and SYDVKM. CDR3 length equals 13 residues. Trimming took 2 bases from V and 0 from J, leaving 4 bases between them. CDR3 amino acids: CASSLDANYGYTF. The CDR3 bases are TGTGCCAGCAGTTTAGACGCTAACTATGGCTACACCTTC.